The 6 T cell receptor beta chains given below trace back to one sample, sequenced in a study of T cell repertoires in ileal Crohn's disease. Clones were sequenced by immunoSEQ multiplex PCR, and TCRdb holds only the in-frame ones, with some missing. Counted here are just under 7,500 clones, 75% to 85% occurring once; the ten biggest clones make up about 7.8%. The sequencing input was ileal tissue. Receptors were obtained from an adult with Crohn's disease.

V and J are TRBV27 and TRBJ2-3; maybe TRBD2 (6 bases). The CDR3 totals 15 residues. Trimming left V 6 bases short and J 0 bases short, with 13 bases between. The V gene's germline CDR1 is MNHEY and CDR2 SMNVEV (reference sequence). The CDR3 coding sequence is TGTGCCAGCAGACATAGCGGTTCTAGCACAGATACGCAGTATTTT. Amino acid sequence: CASRHSGSSTDTQYF.

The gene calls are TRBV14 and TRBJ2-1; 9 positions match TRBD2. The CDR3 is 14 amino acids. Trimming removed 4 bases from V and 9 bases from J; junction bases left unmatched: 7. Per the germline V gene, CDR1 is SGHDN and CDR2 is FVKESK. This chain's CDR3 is CASSRGLASSEQFF. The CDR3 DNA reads TGTGCCAGCAGCCGGGGACTAGCCTCAAGTGAGCAGTTCTTC.

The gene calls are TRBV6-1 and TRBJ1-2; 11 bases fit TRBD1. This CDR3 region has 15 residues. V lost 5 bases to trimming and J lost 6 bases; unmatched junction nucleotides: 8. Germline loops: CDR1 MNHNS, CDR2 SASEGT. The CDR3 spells CASSQIGQGANGYTF. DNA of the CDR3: TGTGCCAGCAGTCAGATCGGACAGGGGGCGAATGGCTACACCTTC.

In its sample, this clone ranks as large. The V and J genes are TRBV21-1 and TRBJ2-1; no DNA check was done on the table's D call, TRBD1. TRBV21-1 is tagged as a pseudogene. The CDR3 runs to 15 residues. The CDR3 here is CAPNPGPYAYNEQFF. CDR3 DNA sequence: TGTGCCCCTAATCCAGGGCCCTATGCCTACAATGAGCAGTTCTTC.

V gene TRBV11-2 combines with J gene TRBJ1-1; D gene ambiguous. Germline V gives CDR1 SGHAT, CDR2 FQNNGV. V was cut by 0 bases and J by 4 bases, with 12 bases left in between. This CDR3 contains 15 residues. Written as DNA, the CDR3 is TGTGCCAGCAGCTTAGATCCATCGGTGAGCACTGAAGCTTTCTTT. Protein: CASSLDPSVSTEAFF.

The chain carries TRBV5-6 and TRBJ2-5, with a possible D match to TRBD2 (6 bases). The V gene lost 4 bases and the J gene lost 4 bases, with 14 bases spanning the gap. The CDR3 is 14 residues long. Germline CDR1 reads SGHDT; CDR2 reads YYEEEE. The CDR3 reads CASSARGLRETQYF. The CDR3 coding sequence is TGTGCCAGCAGCGCACGGGGACTCCGAGAGACCCAGTACTTC.